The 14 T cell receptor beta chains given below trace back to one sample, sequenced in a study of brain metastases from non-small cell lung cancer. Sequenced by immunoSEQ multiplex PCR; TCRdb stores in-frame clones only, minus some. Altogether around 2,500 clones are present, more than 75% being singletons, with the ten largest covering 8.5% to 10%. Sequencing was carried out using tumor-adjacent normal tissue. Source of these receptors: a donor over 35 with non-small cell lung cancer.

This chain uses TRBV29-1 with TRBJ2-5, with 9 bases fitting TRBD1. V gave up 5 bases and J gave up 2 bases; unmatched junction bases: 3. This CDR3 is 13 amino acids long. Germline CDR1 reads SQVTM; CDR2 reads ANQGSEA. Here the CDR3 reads CSVRQGGQETQYF. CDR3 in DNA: TGCAGCGTTAGACAGGGGGGACAAGAGACCCAGTACTTC.

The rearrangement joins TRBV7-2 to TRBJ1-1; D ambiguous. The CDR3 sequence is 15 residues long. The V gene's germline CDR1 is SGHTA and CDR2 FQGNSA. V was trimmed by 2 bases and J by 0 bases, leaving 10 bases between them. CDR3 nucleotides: TGTGCCAGCAGCTTAAATCGTGAGGTGAACACTGAAGCTTTCTTT. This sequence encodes CASSLNREVNTEAFF.

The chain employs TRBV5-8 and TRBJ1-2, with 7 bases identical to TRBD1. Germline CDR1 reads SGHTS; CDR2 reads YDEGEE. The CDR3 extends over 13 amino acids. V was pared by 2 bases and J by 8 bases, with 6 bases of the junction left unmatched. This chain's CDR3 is CASSFDRARGYTF. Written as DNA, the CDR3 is TGTGCCAGCAGCTTCGACAGGGCTCGGGGCTACACCTTC.

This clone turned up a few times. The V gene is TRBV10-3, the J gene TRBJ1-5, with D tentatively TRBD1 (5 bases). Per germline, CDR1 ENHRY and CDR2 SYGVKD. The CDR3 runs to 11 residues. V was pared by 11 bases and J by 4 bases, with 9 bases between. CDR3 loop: CAVGGNQPQHF. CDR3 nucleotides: TGTGCCGTCGGGGGGAATCAGCCCCAGCATTTT.

CDR3 protein: CASSLYRDNQPQHF. As DNA, the CDR3 is TGTGCCAGTAGTCTTTACAGGGATAATCAGCCCCAGCATTTT. The chain links TRBV19 to TRBJ1-5; D perhaps matches TRBD1 (6 bases). Germline V gene lookup returns CDR1 LNHDA and CDR2 SQIVND (reference sequence). Deletions cut 5 bases from V and 4 bases from J, with 12 bases between. This CDR3 comprises 14 residues.

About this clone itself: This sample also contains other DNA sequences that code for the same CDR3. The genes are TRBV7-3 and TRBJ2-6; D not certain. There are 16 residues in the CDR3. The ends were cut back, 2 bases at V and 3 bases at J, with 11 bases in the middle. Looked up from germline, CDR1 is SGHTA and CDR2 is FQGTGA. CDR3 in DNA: TGTGCCAGCAGCTTATATAGAGAAGGTGGGGCCAACGTCCTGACTTTC. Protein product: CASSLYREGGANVLTF.

The CDR3 DNA reads as TGCGCCAGCAGCGGTACCTTACTCCAAGAGACCCAGTACTTC. Translation gives CASSGTLLQETQYF. The gene calls are TRBV5-1 and TRBJ2-5, with D unresolved. Between the trimmed V and J ends, which lost 4 bases and 1 base, there was a span of 11 bases. This CDR3 is 14 amino acids long. Germline V gene data show CDR1 as SGHRS and CDR2 as YFSETQ.

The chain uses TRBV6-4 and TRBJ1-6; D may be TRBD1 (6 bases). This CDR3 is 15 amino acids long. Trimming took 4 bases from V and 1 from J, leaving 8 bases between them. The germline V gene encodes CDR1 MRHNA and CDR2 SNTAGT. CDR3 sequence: CASSAGASYNSPLHF. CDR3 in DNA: TGTGCCAGCAGTGCGGGGGCTTCCTATAATTCACCCCTCCACTTT.

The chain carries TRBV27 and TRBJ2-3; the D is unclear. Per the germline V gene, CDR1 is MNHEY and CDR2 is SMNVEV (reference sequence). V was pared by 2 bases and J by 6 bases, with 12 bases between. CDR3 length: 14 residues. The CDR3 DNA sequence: TGTGCCAGCAGTTTAGGGTTGGAGAGGGATACGCAGTATTTT. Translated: CASSLGLERDTQYF.

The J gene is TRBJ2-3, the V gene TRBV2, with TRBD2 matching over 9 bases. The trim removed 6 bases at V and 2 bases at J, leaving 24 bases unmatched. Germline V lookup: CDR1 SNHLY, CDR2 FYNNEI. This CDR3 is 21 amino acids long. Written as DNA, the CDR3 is TGTGCCAGCAGCCCTAAAGGGTCCGCTAGCGGGGAATCCGGGTTCACAGATACGCAGTATTTT. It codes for CASSPKGSASGESGFTDTQYF.

The CDR3 region has the DNA TGTGCCAGCAGTTTACAGGGGACGGAGACCCAGTACTTC. Amino acids: CASSLQGTETQYF. The rearrangement uses TRBV12-3 or TRBV12-4 and TRBJ2-5, with D maybe TRBD1 (6 bases). The CDR3 consists of 13 residues. V lost 2 bases, J lost 5 bases, and 9 bases lay in between.

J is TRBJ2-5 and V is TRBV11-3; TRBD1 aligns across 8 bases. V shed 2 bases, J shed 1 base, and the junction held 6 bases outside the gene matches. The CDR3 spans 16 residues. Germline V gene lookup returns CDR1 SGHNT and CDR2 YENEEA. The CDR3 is CASSLKGGTGQETQYF. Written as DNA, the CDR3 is TGTGCCAGCAGCTTAAAAGGGGGGACAGGCCAAGAGACCCAGTACTTC.

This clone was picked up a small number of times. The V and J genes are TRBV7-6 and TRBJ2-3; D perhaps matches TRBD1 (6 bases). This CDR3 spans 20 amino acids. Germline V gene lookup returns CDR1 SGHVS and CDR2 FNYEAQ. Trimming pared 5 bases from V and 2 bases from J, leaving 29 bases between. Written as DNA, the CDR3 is TGTGCCAGCAGCCCGATCCCCCCGGACAGAACTACAACCTCCACAGATACGCAGTATTTT. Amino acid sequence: CASSPIPPDRTTTSTDTQYF. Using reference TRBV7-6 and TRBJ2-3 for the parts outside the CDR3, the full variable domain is GAGVSQSPRYKVTKRGQDVALRCDPISGHVSLYWYRQALGQGPEFLTYFNYEAQQDKSGLPNDRFSAERPEGSISTLTIQRTEQRDSAMYRCASSPIPPDRTTTSTDTQYFGPGTRLTVL.

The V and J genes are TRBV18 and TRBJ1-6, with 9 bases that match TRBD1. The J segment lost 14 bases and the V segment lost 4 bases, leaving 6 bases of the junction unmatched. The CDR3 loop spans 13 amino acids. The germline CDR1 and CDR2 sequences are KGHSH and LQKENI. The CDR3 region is CASSLGQGGTLHF. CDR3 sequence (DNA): TGTGCCAGCTCACTGGGACAGGGAGGCACCCTCCACTTT.